This record looks at one T cell receptor beta chain sequence and its context. The data were obtained in a study of T cells in localized non-small cell lung cancer. The CDR3 is 14 residues long. In germline, CDR1 is SGHRS, CDR2 YFSETQ. V was clipped by 0 bases and J by 0 bases, with 7 bases between them. The assay was immunoSEQ multiplex PCR, and TCRdb's table has in-frame clones only and misses some. The sample consists of about a thousand clones, more than 15% of them appearing once. Source: normal lung tissue next to the tumor, taken before any cancer treatment. The source of this sequence is a male donor at least 60 years old with stage II squamous cell lung carcinoma. The V and J genes are TRBV5-1 and TRBJ2-7; the D is unclear. The CDR3 DNA reads as TGCGCCAGCAGCTTGGTTTCCCGCTCCTACGAGCAGTACTTC. Protein sequence: CASSLVSRSYEQYF.